This is a list of T cell receptor beta chains from one sample in a study of identifying expanded T cells in peripheral blood. Clones were sequenced by immunoSEQ multiplex PCR, and TCRdb holds only the in-frame ones, with some missing. Of 100,000 to 150,000 clones detected, 84% appear once; the ten largest clones hold roughly 3.3%. Sequences were obtained from blood. The receptors originated from a person between 18 and 69 years old in good health. Both conserved end residues are part of each CDR3. The D gene is left open where the match is weak. Size tells how often a clone was seen (once, few, many) or the class of an expanded clone, and some rows leave it out.

d_gene	abundance	j_gene	v_gene	CDR3aa	CDR3nt
NA	NA	TRBJ1-4	TRBV5-1	CASSAPGEKLFF	TGCGCCAGCAGCGCCCCTGGAGAAAAACTGTTTTTT
TRBD1	few	TRBJ1-2	TRBV5-4	CASSPREGALGYTF	TGTGCCAGCAGCCCCAGAGAGGGGGCGCTTGGCTACACCTTC
TRBD1	NA	TRBJ2-7	TRBV19	CASKTSGTGLYEQYF	TGTGCCAGTAAAACATCCGGGACAGGGTTATACGAGCAGTACTTC
TRBD1	NA	TRBJ1-1	TRBV2	CASRTGQGFTEAFF	TGTGCCAGCAGAACGGGACAGGGCTTCACTGAAGCTTTCTTT
NA	NA	TRBJ2-5	TRBV10-1	CASSDGLGGQYF	TGCGCCAGCAGTGACGGACTTGGGGGCCAGTACTTC
TRBD1	NA	TRBJ1-5	TRBV2	CASRGDRDSQPQHF	TGTGCCAGCAGGGGAGACAGGGATTCTCAGCCCCAGCATTTT
NA	NA	TRBJ1-5	TRBV6-5	CASSSRIGEGGQPQHF	TGTGCCAGCAGTTCTAGAATCGGGGAGGGAGGTCAGCCCCAGCATTTT
NA	NA	TRBJ2-5	TRBV6-5	CASRTRQETQYF	TGTGCCAGCAGGACAAGGCAAGAGACCCAGTACTTC
NA	NA	TRBJ2-7	TRBV5-6	CASSPGGGVGIWYF	TGTGCCAGCAGCCCGGGTGGGGGCGTGGGAATTTGGTACTTC
NA	NA	TRBJ1-2	TRBV29-1	CSAEIGGAYGYTF	TGCAGCGCTGAGATAGGAGGGGCCTATGGCTACACCTTC
NA	NA	TRBJ1-3	TRBV18	CASSPRGDGNTIYF	TGTGCCAGCTCACCACGAGGGGACGGAAACACCATATATTTT
NA	NA	TRBJ1-2	TRBV10-3	CAARPAGAHGYTF	TGTGCCGCACGCCCGGCAGGGGCCCATGGCTACACCTTC
NA	NA	TRBJ2-7	TRBV6-5	CASSYEVAYEQYF	TGTGCCAGCAGTTACGAGGTTGCCTACGAGCAGTACTTC
TRBD1	NA	TRBJ2-7	TRBV5-5	CASSLPGQGARSQQYF	TGTGCCAGCAGCTTACCGGGACAGGGGGCGCGGTCCCAGCAGTACTTC
NA	NA	TRBJ1-1	TRBV5-4	CASSLIFGTQGTEAFF	TGTGCCAGCAGCCTAATTTTTGGGACCCAGGGGACTGAAGCTTTCTTT
NA	NA	TRBJ2-7	TRBV11-2	CASSPGGSSREQYF	TGTGCCAGCAGCCCTGGGGGGTCGTCGCGCGAGCAGTACTTC
TRBD1	NA	TRBJ1-2	TRBV11-2	CASSSVGQGGGYTF	TGTGCCAGCAGCTCCGTCGGACAGGGTGGTGGCTACACCTTC
NA	once	TRBJ1-1	TRBV4-2	CASRPGSLNTEAFF	TGTGCCAGCAGACCAGGGAGTCTGAACACTGAAGCTTTCTTT
NA	few	TRBJ1-1	TRBV14	CASSQGPGWNTEAFF	TGTGCCAGCAGCCAAGGGCCCGGATGGAACACTGAAGCTTTCTTT
TRBD1	few	TRBJ2-7	TRBV27	CASSWTGGNEQYF	TGTGCCAGCAGTTGGACAGGGGGCAACGAGCAGTACTTC
TRBD1	NA	TRBJ1-3	TRBV6-1	CASSDRTGGGNTIYF	TGTGCCAGCAGTGACCGGACAGGGGGCGGAAACACCATATATTTT
TRBD1	NA	TRBJ1-5	TRBV7-8	CASSFVEGAQPQHF	TGTGCCAGCAGCTTCGTAGAGGGGGCGCAGCCCCAGCATTTT
NA	NA	TRBJ1-2	TRBV14	CASSQEVGGGIGYTF	TGTGCCAGCAGCCAAGAAGTGGGTGGGGGGATCGGCTACACCTTC
NA	NA	TRBJ2-2	TRBV6-4	CASGGTSTGELFF	TGTGCCAGCGGGGGGACTTCGACCGGGGAGCTGTTTTTT
TRBD2	NA	TRBJ2-3	TRBV5-1	CASSSPGLAGGLTDTQYF	TGCGCCAGCAGCTCCCCGGGACTAGCGGGGGGGCTCACAGATACGCAGTATTTT
TRBD1	NA	TRBJ1-1	TRBV7-9	CASRPNTGGYTEAFF	TGTGCCAGCAGACCTAATACAGGGGGGTACACTGAAGCTTTCTTT
NA	NA	TRBJ1-2	TRBV19	CASSIVGKHYGYTF	TGTGCCAGTAGTATAGTTGGAAAGCACTATGGCTACACCTTC
NA	NA	TRBJ2-6	TRBV5-1	CASSGDRTGANVLTF	TGCGCCAGCAGCGGCGACAGAACTGGGGCCAACGTCCTGACTTTC
TRBD2	once	TRBJ2-1	TRBV5-4	CASSPRTSGGASEQFF	TGTGCCAGCAGCCCTCGGACTAGCGGGGGGGCCAGTGAGCAGTTCTTC
NA	NA	TRBJ1-1	TRBV6-5	CASRAAAGPKAFF	TGTGCCAGCAGGGCCGCCGCGGGCCCAAAAGCTTTCTTT
NA	NA	TRBJ1-2	TRBV2	CASSVMAGSVMGYTF	TGTGCCAGCAGTGTGATGGCAGGGTCGGTTATGGGCTACACCTTC
TRBD2	NA	TRBJ2-1	TRBV6-5	CASSSGLAGGREQFF	TGTGCCAGCAGCTCCGGACTAGCGGGGGGGCGAGAGCAGTTCTTC
TRBD1	NA	TRBJ2-5	TRBV6-6	CASSSQGRETQYF	TGTGCCAGCAGTTCACAGGGGAGAGAGACCCAGTACTTC
TRBD1	NA	TRBJ2-3	TRBV10-3	CAISESRDRSDTQYF	TGTGCCATCAGTGAGTCGCGGGACAGGTCAGATACGCAGTATTTT
TRBD1	NA	TRBJ2-1	TRBV4-1	CASSIIGTGRVNEQFF	TGCGCCAGCAGCATAATCGGGACAGGGAGAGTGAATGAGCAGTTCTTC
NA	NA	TRBJ2-5	TRBV5-4	CASGSRSQGQETQYF	TGTGCCAGCGGCTCGCGATCTCAGGGGCAAGAGACCCAGTACTTC
NA	NA	TRBJ1-3	TRBV7-2	CASSPTGNTIYF	TGTGCCAGCAGCCCGACGGGAAACACCATATATTTT
NA	NA	TRBJ1-2	TRBV5-6	CASSLRAGGDGYTF	TGTGCCAGCAGCTTGAGGGCAGGCGGAGACGGCTACACCTTC
NA	few	TRBJ1-1	TRBV30	CAWIDQGSTEAFF	TGTGCCTGGATTGATCAGGGGAGTACTGAAGCTTTCTTT